This note documents a single T cell receptor (beta chain) sequence. Its binding antigen is unknown. A much larger clone differs from this one at a single base, so this may be a read error. Explained via the paper, the time point label denotes: persistent/refractory GD, antithyroid drugs over 5 years with positive TRAb. For both TCR sequencing and RNA sequencing, RNA was extracted from PBMCs using TRIzol. The diagnosis of Graves' disease followed American Thyroid Association guidelines. Patients for the study were recruited at an endocrinology department in Xi'an, China. Each patient gave about 10 milliliters of peripheral blood, collected in an EDTA anticoagulant tube. PBMCs were isolated by Ficoll Paque Plus density gradient separation without further T cell sorting. RNA quality was checked with an Agilent 2100 Bioanalyzer and agarose gel, and concentration with a NanoDrop 2000. The data stem from a study of regulatory T cells in long-lasting Graves disease (dated by TCRdb to about 2021). Background for the entire study: Persistent Graves' disease was defined as persistently positive TSH receptor autoantibodies together with antithyroid drug treatment for over 5 years. The study was registered as a clinical trial and conducted in China. A total of 33 samples underwent TCR sequencing, from about 13 patients with persistent Graves' disease and 20 or so patients with newly diagnosed Graves' disease. On average, persistent Graves' disease patients in the clinical cohort had been on antithyroid drugs for about 9.3 years. This study used TCR sequencing and RNA sequencing of peripheral blood to compare persistent Graves' disease patients against newly diagnosed Graves' disease patients. Results and caveats for the whole study, not just this receptor: Peripheral blood alone was examined, since thyroid tissue, which constituted the primary lesion, could not be accessed. Only the TCR beta chain was sequenced and analyzed. The small sample size was acknowledged by the authors as a limitation that may reduce accuracy. Persistent Graves' disease patients showed lower TCR Shannon entropy and fewer highly expanded clones than newly diagnosed patients, suggesting clonal expansion. Persistent patients shared more public clonotypes among themselves (under 3,000) than newly diagnosed patients did (about 1,000). TRBV28, TRBJ1-2 and TRBJ2-5 were preferentially used in persistent disease, while TRBV20-1 and TRBJ2-1 were favored in newly diagnosed disease.

Library method: multiplex PCR. TCRdb names Illumina HiSeq 4000 as the instrument used. iRepertoire HTBI primers and Arm-PCR amplification of CDR3 regions were used to construct TCR beta libraries. Before sequencing, the PCR products went through gel purification. In the paper's pipeline: Gene usage analysis of CDR3 amino acid clonotypes relied on the roughly 58 TRBV and 14 TRBJ segments identified across samples. Filtered high-quality paired reads were merged into contigs using COPE and FqMerger. BLAST was used to align contigs to the IMGT TRBV, TRBD and TRBJ reference genes, and CDR3 was defined following IMGT. Highly expanded clones were defined as clonotypes with a frequency above 0.1%. Repertoire diversity was measured by Shannon entropy, and V-J evenness by the Gini coefficient. Clonotypes shared by more than one individual were considered public. The raw public reads went through TCRdb reprocessing: fastp at Q25, MiXCR clone calling, in-frame beta chains kept. When rows share a CDR3 protein, they turn into one entry using the most common DNA and genes. In this record, the V and J calls reflect TCRdb's handling and not the investigators' own analysis. Here the sample has around 460,000 distinct CDR3 sequences; roughly a fifth occur a single time. More than 6% of the sample is taken by the ten largest.

The germline V gene supplies CDR1 LGHNT and CDR2 FRNRAP. The germline ends are 13 bases apart after V is trimmed by 6 bases and J by 5 bases. The cysteine opens and the phenylalanine closes a CDR3 of 13 amino acids. The only DNA kept is the CDR3, 39 bases in frame from the first base. The sample consisted of peripheral blood mononuclear cells (PBMCs), taken when the disease was refractory, from a patient treated with antithyroid drugs. The clonotype originates from a female donor with Graves disease. The V gene is TRBV12-5 and the J gene is TRBJ2-5; the D gene is not confidently resolved. In nucleotides, the sequence is TGTGCTAGTGGAGACGGACGGGTTGAGACCCAGTACTTC. This is translated as CASGDGRVETQYF.